This section outlines one TCR beta chain sequence together with its context. Healthy Caucasian individuals from Russia aged roughly 6 to 90 served as donors. This CDR3 contains 17 residues. Germline CDR1 and CDR2: SQVTM and ANQGSEA. J gave up 2 bases and V 0 bases, and 6 bases lay outside the gene matches. This record comes from a study of blood T cells in healthy people across ages. About the research overall: Template-switching capture recovered about one barcoded beta molecule per two T cells.

Next came a second PCR, run for about 6 to 12 cycles, which used a sample-barcoded 5' primer along with a J-beta primer mix. Each cDNA molecule was tagged by a template-switch adaptor that had 12 random nucleotides. Via MiXCR, TCRdb re-called the 5' RACE reads, giving one row per CDR3 protein. The repertoire holds around 1,000,000 distinct CDR3 sequences, with almost 25% as singletons. This same sample was also taken into another study, of T cells of mothers and their children.

The sequenced sample was blood. This clonotype originated in a girl aged 2 to 10 in good health. The chain couples TRBV29-1 to TRBJ2-3, with TRBD1 identical over 12 bases. The DNA of the CDR3 is TGCAGCGTTGAAGATGGGACAGGGGGCTTTGTCACAGATACGCAGTATTTT. It translates to CSVEDGTGGFVTDTQYF.